Listed below are T cell receptor beta chains from one sample, sequenced in a study of PD-L1 blockade in urothelial cancer. This table comes from immunoSEQ multiplex PCR, and its TCRdb copy is limited to in-frame clones, with some not included. The sample holds over 45,000 clones; around 83% are singletons and the top ten take roughly 22%. The sample in question was PBMCs, obtained around atezolizumab (anti-PD-L1) treatment. These receptors came from a man aged 55 to 69 with urothelial cancer. Both conserved end residues are part of each CDR3. The D gene is left open where the match is weak. Expanded clones get a size class; other rows say once, few or many, or leave the size out.

d_call	v_call	clone_size	cdr3_aa
TRBD1	TRBV30	once	CAWSRRGQGATNYGYTF
NA	TRBV30	few	CAQEGNRDTEAFF
TRBD1	TRBV30	NA	CASHRGSVYEQYF
NA	TRBV7-2	NA	CASSYLHQGSQPQHF
TRBD1	TRBV5-1	NA	CASSLMGQGDQPQHF
TRBD1	TRBV28	NA	CASRTGQIYGYTF
TRBD1	TRBV11-3	NA	CASSQGQGDGYTF
TRBD1	TRBV4-2	NA	CASSPGQVGGYTF
TRBD1	TRBV5-4	NA	CASSWGQGANVNTEAFF
NA	TRBV2	NA	CASKDRGETQYF
TRBD1	TRBV6-5	NA	CASSPIDRGAFF
TRBD1	TRBV7-3	NA	CASSRTGGPGELFF
NA	TRBV6-1	NA	CASNWGEQYF
NA	TRBV7-3	NA	CASSMTEEAFF
NA	TRBV12-5	NA	CASGLVPGPGRLMADTQYF
NA	TRBV29-1	few	CSVQTGTSYEQYF
NA	TRBV11-2	NA	CASSGRGGKNTGELFF
TRBD1	TRBV10-3	NA	CAIREGQAPEAFF
NA	TRBV4-1	NA	CASSQSLFQETQYF
NA	TRBV7-5	NA	CARSLATGSNQPQHF
NA	TRBV19	NA	CASSNMGLGSPLHF
NA	TRBV15	NA	CATSRDTPGRKWYGYTF
NA	TRBV5-6	NA	CASSLPWASAVYEQYF
NA	TRBV7-9	NA	CASSSGGYSNQPQHF
NA	TRBV19	NA	CASSTGYYEQYF
TRBD2	TRBV10-3	NA	CASSGSGSTYNEQFF
NA	TRBV11-2	NA	CASSLGGHKNTEAFF
NA	TRBV14	NA	CASSHLLQETQYF
NA	TRBV19	NA	CASSIAAGPYEQYF
NA	TRBV7-6	NA	CASSLLVSDTGELFF
NA	TRBV5-6	NA	CASSEWGDWGYGYTF
NA	TRBV5-6	NA	CASSGAQGYEKLFF
TRBD1	TRBV7-9	NA	CAQNSGTGITGELFF
NA	TRBV7-2	NA	CASSYLYGNTIYF
NA	TRBV30	NA	CAWSVQGPNYGYTF
NA	TRBV5-1	NA	CASSWLGQSYEQYF
NA	TRBV2	NA	CASSEGGRRSNQPQHF
TRBD1	TRBV5-5	few	CASSLAGTGSQPQHF
NA	TRBV5-1	NA	CASSLEGGVNQPQHF